The 5 T cell receptor beta chains in this list originate from one sample, sequenced in a study of shared clonotypes between healthy human individuals. Data came from immunoSEQ multiplex PCR; TCRdb stores just in-frame clones and leaves some out. The top ten clones hold roughly 0.13% of a sample with roughly 2 million clones, about 95% of them seen once. The sequenced sample was naive CD4+ T cells sorted from blood. Documented subset: CD45RA+ positively selected. Receptors originate from a man aged 18 to 29 in good health.

This chain uses TRBV10-1 with TRBJ2-2; D is perhaps TRBD1 (6 bases). This CDR3 is 13 amino acids long. Trimming took 10 bases from V and 7 from J, leaving 16 bases between them. Germline V gene sequence: CDR1 WNHNN, CDR2 SYGVQD (reference sequence). CDR3 DNA: TGCGCCATCCAGCACAGGGAAGGCGGGGAGCTGTTTTTT. It yields the protein CAIQHREGGELFF.

The gene calls are TRBV4-1 and TRBJ1-5; no definite D call. The CDR3 contains 14 residues. V shed 5 bases and J shed 3 bases, with 11 bases lying between them. The germline V gene encodes CDR1 MGHRA and CDR2 YSYEKL. The CDR3 coding sequence is TGCGCCAGCAGCAGGGTCGAGGACAATCAGCCCCAGCATTTT. Translation: CASSRVEDNQPQHF.

J is TRBJ1-4 and V is TRBV5-6, with a possible D match to TRBD1 (6 bases). The CDR3 loop spans 18 amino acids. The germline V and J ends were trimmed by 0 bases and 3 bases, with 18 bases remaining between them. The germline V gene encodes CDR1 SGHDT and CDR2 YYEEEE. CDR3 in DNA: TGTGCCAGCAGCTTGGCTGTAATAGGAGGGGGATCTAATGAAAAACTGTTTTTT. This sequence encodes CASSLAVIGGGSNEKLFF.

This rearrangement joins TRBV7-2 to TRBJ1-1, with 8 nucleotides matching TRBD1. The trim removed 5 bases at V and 1 base at J, leaving 3 bases unmatched. Looked up from germline, CDR1 is SGHTA and CDR2 is FQGNSA. The CDR3 runs to 14 residues. DNA for the CDR3: TGTGCCAGCAGCCAGGGACAGGCGAACACTGAAGCTTTCTTT. It translates to CASSQGQANTEAFF.

The J gene is TRBJ2-7, the V gene TRBV19; D gene ambiguous. The CDR3 runs to 15 residues. Trimming left V 6 bases short and J 1 base short, with 16 bases between. Germline V gene lookup returns CDR1 LNHDA and CDR2 SQIVND (reference sequence). This chain's CDR3 is CASSIGPDYSYEQYF. The CDR3, as DNA: TGTGCCAGTAGCATTGGCCCGGATTATTCCTACGAGCAGTACTTC.